This T cell receptor (beta chain) is drawn from a study of CD8 T cells in ankylosing spondylitis. General study findings and limits: Significant enrichment of disease-linked clones was reported in matched ankylosing spondylitis synovial fluid. Seven to nine highly homologous variants formed a TCR beta motif that appeared characteristic of ankylosing spondylitis blood. CD8+ disease-linked clones were present at relatively low frequencies in blood.

After removal of 4 bases from V and 1 base from J, the junction contained 7 bases not matched to a gene. CDR3 length: 15 amino acids. Germline CDR1 and CDR2: SGDLS and YYNGEE. Making use of molecular barcodes, quantitative 5'-RACE generated TCR beta libraries. TCRdb passed the 5' RACE reads through MiXCR, listing each CDR3 protein once. Of 7,000 or so distinct CDR3 sequences listed, roughly 2.8% are singletons. This clonotype was observed a handful of times. Its antigen is unknown. It may be a read error: a sequence one base away is much more abundant. The source of this sequence is a female donor with ankylosing spondylitis or in good health (not recorded which). Material: blood, either unsorted or a sorted T cell fraction (not recorded which). The J gene is TRBJ2-5, the V gene TRBV9, with TRBD2 matching 7 bases. CDR3 DNA sequence: TGTGCCAGCAGCCTATACGGGGGGACCCAAGAGACCCAGTACTTC. Amino acids: CASSLYGGTQETQYF. The variable domain in full, completed from reference TRBV9 and TRBJ2-5, reads DSGVTQTPKHLITATGQRVTLRCSPRSGDLSVYWYQQSLDQGLQFLIQYYNGEERAKGNILERFSAQQFPDLHSELNLSSLELGDSALYFCASSLYGGTQETQYFGPGTRLLVL.